This T cell receptor beta chain is drawn from a study of PD-1 blockade in classical Hodgkin lymphoma. TCRdb's copy holds only in-frame clones and misses some; the assay was immunoSEQ multiplex PCR. The profile shows some 23,000 clones, approximately 95% of them singletons. This sample's time point: newly diagnosed, previously untreated cHL patient sample. Note on this clone: Its antigen is undetermined.

Whole-study results and caveats: Repertoire differences lack defined causes, possibly disease activity or prior therapy. Baseline TCR diversity was reportedly lower in newly diagnosed patients than in healthy donors. It was reported as lower still in relapsed/refractory patients.

The sequencing sample was made of peripheral blood mononuclear cells (PBMCs). The sequence derives from a human donor with classical Hodgkin lymphoma.

Written as DNA, the CDR3 is TGTGCCAGCAGCCAGGTCCCCGGGACAAGTAACACTGAAGCTTTCTTT. Residues: CASSQVPGTSNTEAFF. The V call is TRBV11-3, the J call TRBJ1-1, with D perhaps TRBD1 (6 bases). The germline gives CDR1 SGHNT, CDR2 YENEEA. Trimming stripped 5 bases from V and 2 bases from J, with 18 bases between. The CDR3 runs 16 residues. Full variable domain (rest looked up from reference TRBV11-3 and TRBJ1-1): EAGVVQSPRYKIIEKKQPVAFWCNPISGHNTLYWYLQNLGQGPELLIRYENEEAVDDSQLPKDRFSAERLKGVDSTLKIQPAELGDSAVYLCASSQVPGTSNTEAFFGQGTRLTVV.